The next 29 T cell receptor beta chains were all read from a single sample in a study of T cells in Graves' hyperthyroidism and ophthalmopathy. Researchers amplified the TCR beta CDR3 regions from RNA transcripts. Carried out on the TCR CDR3, a first-round RT-PCR used the HTBI primer set. TCRdb redid the calling of the multiplex PCR reads with MiXCR, one entry per CDR3 protein. The sample lists more than 550,000 distinct CDR3 sequences, over 15% occurring once. Sequenced material: blood. The origin of the receptors is a woman between 45 and 65 years old with Graves' hyperthyroidism that later progressed to Graves' ophthalmopathy.

The chain has TRBV3-1 and TRBJ2-5; D unclear. Germline CDR1 reads LGHDT; CDR2 reads YNNKEL (reference sequence). This CDR3 is built from 14 residues. Trimming pared 3 bases from V and 2 bases from J, leaving 10 bases between. The CDR3 DNA follows: TGTGCCAGCAGCCAGCTACTGTCGCAAGAGACCCAGTACTTC. Amino acids: CASSQLLSQETQYF.

This clonotype showed up many times. V gene TRBV7-2 combines with J gene TRBJ2-5; 8 nucleotides agree with TRBD2. The CDR3 loop spans 14 amino acids. CDR1 is SGHTA and CDR2 is FQGNSA in the germline V gene. J lost 2 bases, V lost 2 bases, and 1 base had no gene match. The CDR3 loop is CASSLSGRQETQYF. CDR3 in DNA: TGTGCCAGCAGCTTAAGCGGGAGACAAGAGACCCAGTACTTC. Complete variable domain (other parts from reference TRBV7-2 and TRBJ2-5): GAGVSQSPSNKVTEKGKDVELRCDPISGHTALYWYRQSLGQGLEFLIYFQGNSAPDKSGLPSDRFSAERTGGSVSTLTIQRTQQEDSAVYLCASSLSGRQETQYFGPGTRLLVL.

This CDR3 is CASSVGGTGNSPLHF. The CDR3, as DNA: TGTGCCAGCAGCGTAGGGGGGACAGGCAATTCACCCCTCCACTTT. V usage is TRBV9 and J usage is TRBJ1-6; TRBD1 matches at 8 bases. Per germline, CDR1 SGDLS and CDR2 YYNGEE. Trimming at V came to 0 bases and at J to 7 bases, leaving 3 bases not matched to a gene. The CDR3 runs to 15 residues.

The gene calls are TRBV30 and TRBJ1-6; D is possibly TRBD1 (6 bases). Trimming shortened V by 3 bases and J by 2 bases, and 11 bases separated the two germline ends. Germline CDR1 is GTSNPN and CDR2 is SVGIG (reference sequence). CDR3 length: 15 amino acids. The CDR3 DNA reads TGTGCCTGGAGAGCCGAGGGGGCCTATAATTCACCCCTCCACTTT. It is translated as CAWRAEGAYNSPLHF. Full variable domain (remainder filled in from reference TRBV30 and TRBJ1-6): SQTIHQWPATLVQPVGSPLSLECTVEGTSNPNLYWYRQAAGRGLQLLFYSVGIGQISSEVPQNLSASRPQDRQFILSSKKLLLSDSGFYLCAWRAEGAYNSPLHFGNGTRLTVT.

The rearrangement joins TRBV7-9 to TRBJ2-7, with 8 bases identical to TRBD1. There are 14 residues in the CDR3. V lost 1 base, J lost 3 bases, and 2 bases stayed unmatched. The germline V gene encodes CDR1 SEHNR and CDR2 FQNEAQ (reference sequence). CDR3 residues: CASSLGGTGYEQYF. The CDR3 DNA reads as TGTGCCAGCAGCTTAGGCGGGACAGGCTACGAGCAGTACTTC. Full variable domain (rest looked up from reference TRBV7-9 and TRBJ2-7): DTGVSQNPRHKITKRGQNVTFRCDPISEHNRLYWYRQTLGQGPEFLTYFQNEAQLEKSRLLSDRFSAERPKGSFSTLEIQRTEQGDSAMYLCASSLGGTGYEQYFGPGTRLTVT.

The CDR3, as DNA: TGCGCCAGCAGACAGGGGTGGAACTCCTACAATGAGCAGTTCTTC. This translates into CASRQGWNSYNEQFF. The chain links TRBV4-1 to TRBJ2-1, with TRBD1 identical over 7 bases. V trimming: 6 bases; J trimming: 0 bases; junction bases outside the gene matches: 5. There are 15 residues in the CDR3. In germline, CDR1 is MGHRA, CDR2 YSYEKL.

This clonotype appeared a few times. CDR3 sequence: CASSLPTVNTEAFF. The CDR3 DNA is TGTGCCAGTAGTCTACCGACAGTGAACACTGAAGCTTTCTTT. V gene TRBV19 combines with J gene TRBJ1-1; D might be TRBD1 (5 bases). Germline loops: CDR1 LNHDA, CDR2 SQIVND (reference sequence). V shed 5 bases and J shed 0 bases, with 10 bases lying between them. The CDR3 covers 14 residues.

This clonotype was observed at least ten times. CDR3 nucleotides: TGTGCCAGCAGCCCGTGGGTGCGGGGTTTTGATACGCAGTATTTT. It yields the protein CASSPWVRGFDTQYF. The rearrangement joins TRBV7-3 to TRBJ2-3, with D possibly TRBD2 on 6 matching bases. The CDR3 sequence is 15 residues long. V was trimmed by 5 bases and J by 6 bases, leaving 18 bases between them. CDR1 is SGHTA and CDR2 is FQGTGA in the germline V gene.

The chain has TRBV20-1 and TRBJ2-1, with TRBD1 matching 7 bases. V lost 6 bases, J lost 5 bases, and 4 bases stayed unmatched. In germline, CDR1 is DFQATT, CDR2 SNEGSKA (reference sequence). CDR3 length: 12 amino acids. In DNA form, the CDR3 reads TGCAGTGCACAGGGGCGAGACAATGAGCAGTTCTTC. Amino acids: CSAQGRDNEQFF.

This chain links TRBV9 with TRBJ2-7, with 7 bases identical to TRBD1. Per germline, CDR1 SGDLS and CDR2 YYNGEE. V was pared by 0 bases and J by 6 bases, with 0 bases of the junction left unmatched. The CDR3 has 12 residues. The CDR3 is CASSVDRGEQYF. The DNA of the CDR3 is TGTGCCAGCAGCGTAGACAGGGGCGAGCAGTACTTC.

In its sample, this clonotype was seen a few times. J is TRBJ2-3 and V is TRBV10-3, with 7 bases aligning to TRBD1. V lost 2 bases to trimming and J lost 3 bases; unmatched junction nucleotides: 8. The CDR3 totals 16 residues. From germline, CDR1 is ENHRY and CDR2 SYGVKD. The CDR3 sequence: CAISELTGLRTDTQYF. CDR3 sequence (DNA): TGTGCCATCAGTGAGCTGACAGGGCTTAGAACAGATACGCAGTATTTT.

V and J are TRBV2 and TRBJ1-4, with D uncertain. V was trimmed by 8 bases and J by 8 bases, leaving 15 bases between them. CDR3 length equals 13 residues. CDR1 and CDR2 from the germline V gene are SNHLY and FYNNEI. The CDR3 protein is CASDSSIGEKLFF. The DNA of the CDR3 is TGTGCCAGCGACTCCTCTATTGGGGAAAAACTGTTTTTT.

This clonotype appeared many times. The rearrangement uses TRBV7-2 and TRBJ2-5, with D perhaps matching TRBD1 (5 bases). Trimming removed 4 bases from V and 4 bases from J, with 19 bases in between. Germline CDR1 SGHTA, CDR2 FQGNSA. This CDR3 region has 16 residues. As DNA, the CDR3 is TGTGCCAGCAGCTCCCCAGGATTGGGTGGGGCAGAGACCCAGTACTTC. Amino acids: CASSSPGLGGAETQYF.

This clonotype was seen only a few times. The rearrangement joins TRBV20-1 to TRBJ2-1; D perhaps matches TRBD2 (6 bases). Germline loops: CDR1 DFQATT, CDR2 SNEGSKA (reference sequence). This CDR3 is built from 16 residues. V was clipped by 6 bases and J by 3 bases, with 21 bases between them. In DNA form, the CDR3 reads TGCAGTGCCACTGACCCCGGGACTGCTAACTACAATGAGCAGTTCTTC. It translates to CSATDPGTANYNEQFF.

This chain uses TRBV18 with TRBJ1-2; the D gene is possibly TRBD1 (5 bases). The germline V gene has CDR1 KGHSH and CDR2 LQKENI. Trimming took off 5 bases at V and 14 bases at J, with 24 bases between the two ends. The length of the CDR3 is 14 residues. The CDR3 coding sequence is TGTGCCAGCTCATCATCCGGGACGGAGGGACGACCTACCTTC. This translates into CASSSSGTEGRPTF.

The table lists this clonotype with a few counts. This chain joins TRBV20-1 and TRBJ2-3; 14 bases map to TRBD2. There are 16 residues in the CDR3. Trimming cost V 3 bases and J 8 bases; bases outside gene matches: 10. Germline V gives CDR1 DFQATT, CDR2 SNEGSKA (reference sequence). CDR3 sequence (DNA): TGCAGTGCTAGCTCGACTAGCGGGGGGGGGTATATTACGCAGTATTTT. Residues: CSASSTSGGGYITQYF.

The chain combines TRBV5-1 with TRBJ1-4, with 7 bases that match TRBD1. Germline CDR1 reads SGHRS; CDR2 reads YFSETQ. The trim removed 0 bases at V and 6 bases at J, leaving 5 bases unmatched. This CDR3 has 15 amino acids. CDR3 in amino acids: CASSLEAGGDEKLFF. In DNA, the CDR3 is TGCGCCAGCAGCTTGGAGGCAGGGGGAGATGAAAAACTGTTTTTT.

There are a few counts of this clonotype. The genes are TRBV2 and TRBJ1-4, with a tentative D call TRBD1 (6 bases). The CDR3 has 16 residues. Trimming left V 10 bases short and J 0 bases short, with 18 bases between. CDR1 SNHLY and CDR2 FYNNEI come from the germline V gene. This chain's CDR3 is CATIGDRGSTNEKLFF. CDR3 DNA: TGTGCCACCATCGGCGATAGGGGGTCAACTAATGAAAAACTGTTTTTT.

This clonotype was recorded at least ten times. The chain couples TRBV5-1 to TRBJ2-7, with TRBD1 as a possible D gene (5 bases). The length of the CDR3 is 14 residues. The germline CDR1 and CDR2 sequences are SGHRS and YFSETQ. Trimming left V 6 bases short and J 5 bases short, with 18 bases between. This chain's CDR3 is CASTLFGRGDEQYF. CDR3 DNA sequence: TGCGCCAGCACCCTTTTCGGAAGGGGCGACGAGCAGTACTTC.

There are a few counts of this clonotype. This chain links TRBV3-1 with TRBJ2-5; D uncertain. The germline gives CDR1 LGHDT, CDR2 YNNKEL (reference sequence). The CDR3 totals 11 residues. Trimming took off 5 bases at V and 5 bases at J, with 6 bases between the two ends. The CDR3 sequence: CASSEDETQYF. The CDR3 DNA follows: TGTGCCAGCAGCGAGGATGAGACCCAGTACTTC.

This clonotype was recorded many times. This chain uses TRBV18 with TRBJ2-3; the D gene is possibly TRBD2 (6 bases). From germline, CDR1 is KGHSH and CDR2 LQKENI. Trimming took 3 bases from V and 0 from J, leaving 10 bases between them. The CDR3 has 15 residues. This chain's CDR3 is CASSPAGQSTDTQYF. The CDR3, as DNA: TGTGCCAGCTCACCCGCGGGGCAGAGCACAGATACGCAGTATTTT.

The chain links TRBV19 to TRBJ1-6; no clear D. The CDR3 has 15 amino acids. Germline CDR1 is LNHDA and CDR2 is SQIVND (reference sequence). Trimming shortened V by 0 bases and J by 7 bases, and 10 bases separated the two germline ends. The CDR3 nucleotides read TGTGCCAGTAGTATAGATCGGGGTAACAATTCACCCCTCCACTTT. This translates into CASSIDRGNNSPLHF.

This clonotype was seen repeatedly, ten times or more. The rearrangement uses TRBV15 and TRBJ1-1; tentatively, D is TRBD1 (5 bases). Germline assignment: CDR1 LNHNV and CDR2 YYDKDF (reference sequence). The V end was cut by 1 base, the J end by 4 bases, with 10 bases between. This CDR3 is built from 14 residues. Here the CDR3 reads CATSRADGGTEAFF. The DNA for the CDR3 is TGTGCCACCAGCAGAGCGGACGGGGGCACTGAAGCTTTCTTT.

This clonotype was observed at least ten times. The rearrangement links TRBV18 to TRBJ2-7, with 10 bases that match TRBD1. In germline, CDR1 is KGHSH, CDR2 LQKENI. This CDR3 has 14 residues. V gave up 6 bases and J gave up 6 bases; unmatched junction bases: 8. The CDR3 coding sequence is TGTGCCAGCTCGATGGACAGGGGGACAGGCGAGCAGTACTTC. It translates to CASSMDRGTGEQYF.

There are many counts of this clonotype. The chain is built from TRBV20-1 and TRBJ1-5; TRBD1 might be the D (5 bases). The CDR3 is 13 residues long. The germline gives CDR1 DFQATT, CDR2 SNEGSKA (reference sequence). V was shortened by 5 bases and J by 7 bases, with 15 bases between the two germline ends. The CDR3 sequence: CSAQGEVGQPQHF. Written as DNA, the CDR3 is TGCAGTGCTCAGGGCGAGGTGGGCCAGCCCCAGCATTTT.

V and J are TRBV29-1 and TRBJ1-2; 9 bases are a match to TRBD1. CDR1 and CDR2 (germline): SQVTM, ANQGSEA. V was clipped by 6 bases and J by 4 bases; unmatched bases: 6. The CDR3 runs 13 residues. CDR3 residues: CSVGTGWGYGYTF. The CDR3 DNA sequence: TGCAGCGTGGGGACAGGGTGGGGCTATGGCTACACCTTC.

The rearrangement joins TRBV19 to TRBJ1-5; 8 nucleotides line up with TRBD1. Germline V CDR1 and CDR2: LNHDA, SQIVND (reference sequence). The CDR3 spans 14 residues. V shed 3 bases, J shed 7 bases, and the junction held 5 bases outside the gene matches. The CDR3 protein is CASSIRAGGQPQHF. The CDR3, as DNA: TGTGCCAGTAGTATTCGTGCAGGGGGCCAGCCCCAGCATTTT.

This clonotype was seen ten or more times. This chain uses TRBV12-3 or TRBV12-4 with TRBJ2-1; 9 bases line up with TRBD1. V lost 6 bases and J lost 9; bases outside the gene matches: 6. The CDR3 runs 13 residues. The CDR3 loop reads CASSQTGGGEQFF. CDR3 sequence (DNA): TGTGCCAGCAGCCAGACAGGGGGAGGTGAGCAGTTCTTC.

This clonotype was seen ten or more times. The rearrangement uses TRBV11-2 and TRBJ2-7; the D gene is possibly TRBD1 (5 bases). From germline, CDR1 is SGHAT and CDR2 FQNNGV. The CDR3 is made up of 12 amino acids. With 7 bases removed from V and 1 base from J, the gap between germline ends came to 8 bases. The CDR3 reads CASNAGSYEQYF. In DNA form, the CDR3 reads TGTGCCAGCAATGCAGGGTCCTACGAGCAGTACTTC.